A single sample is the source of the 28 T cell receptor beta chains below, sequenced in a study of T cells in Graves' hyperthyroidism and ophthalmopathy. Authors of the study amplified TCR beta CDR3 regions from RNA transcripts. An initial round of RT-PCR targeting the TCR CDR3 relied on the HTBI primer set. TCRdb ran MiXCR on the multiplex PCR reads and lists one entry per CDR3 protein. Of 330,000 or so distinct CDR3 sequences listed, less than 20% are singletons. Sequencing was performed on blood. These receptors were collected from a woman aged 40 to 49 with Graves' ophthalmopathy.

J is TRBJ2-5 and V is TRBV12-3 or TRBV12-4; D is unresolved. V lost 2 bases and J 5 bases, leaving 9 bases between the germline ends. CDR3 length equals 13 residues. The CDR3 bases are TGTGCCAGCAGTTTACGGCTAAGGGAGACCCAGTACTTC. Translating it yields CASSLRLRETQYF.

This clonotype was recorded at least ten times. The rearrangement joins TRBV20-1 to TRBJ2-7; 10 bases fit TRBD2. V was pared by 6 bases and J by 4 bases, with 6 bases of the junction left unmatched. CDR1 DFQATT and CDR2 SNEGSKA come from the germline V gene (reference sequence). The CDR3 is 13 amino acids. The CDR3 nucleotides are TGCAGTGCCCGCGGACTAGCGGTTTACGAGCAGTACTTC. Amino acid sequence: CSARGLAVYEQYF.

This chain connects TRBV6-4 to TRBJ1-5; 12 nucleotides agree with TRBD1. Germline CDR1 MRHNA, CDR2 SNTAGT. V shed 4 bases and J 6 bases; nucleotides not matched to a gene: 7. CDR3 length equals 16 residues. The CDR3 sequence is CASSASGTGGSQPQHF. DNA for the CDR3: TGTGCCAGCAGTGCCTCCGGGACAGGGGGCAGTCAGCCCCAGCATTTT.

The rearrangement joins TRBV11-2 to TRBJ1-3; tentatively, D is TRBD1 (5 bases). Germline CDR1 SGHAT, CDR2 FQNNGV. The length of the CDR3 is 16 residues. Trimming pared 3 bases from V and 4 bases from J, leaving 16 bases between. The chain's CDR3 is CASSLKGREFGNTIYF. The CDR3 nucleotides read TGTGCCAGCAGCTTGAAGGGGAGGGAGTTCGGAAACACCATATATTTT.

This chain connects TRBV25-1 to TRBJ1-6; D gene unclear. In germline, CDR1 is MGHDK, CDR2 SYGVNS. The CDR3 length is 12 residues. The V gene lost 7 bases and the J gene lost 10 bases, with 11 bases spanning the gap. This CDR3 is CASTLFRSPLHF. The CDR3 coding sequence is TGTGCCAGCACCTTGTTCAGGTCACCCCTCCACTTT.

This clonotype showed up many times. The gene calls are TRBV24-1 and TRBJ2-2, with TRBD1 matching 7 bases. Germline V lookup: CDR1 KGHDR, CDR2 SFDVKD. This CDR3 is built from 15 residues. V lost 4 bases and J lost 6; bases outside the gene matches: 7. CDR3 DNA sequence: TGTGCCACCAGTGAAAGGAACAGGGGCGCCGGGGAGCTGTTTTTT. Amino acid sequence: CATSERNRGAGELFF.

This clonotype was recorded many times. The V gene is TRBV11-1, the J gene TRBJ2-5; D remains unclear. The V gene's germline CDR1 is SGHAT and CDR2 FQDESV (reference sequence). The CDR3 is 17 residues long. The germline V and J ends were trimmed by 5 bases and 4 bases, with 23 bases remaining between them. DNA of the CDR3: TGTGCCAGCAGCCCGCACGACTCCGAGGCATTCCCAGAGACCCAGTACTTC. Its translation is CASSPHDSEAFPETQYF.

This clonotype was found many times. A single base separates this from a much larger clone, so it may be a read error. J is TRBJ1-2 and V is TRBV2; 7 nucleotides match TRBD1. This CDR3 is 16 amino acids long. Germline V gene lookup returns CDR1 SNHLY and CDR2 FYNNEI. CDR3 in amino acids: CVSSEGSGQQLYGYTF. CDR3 DNA: TGTGTCAGCAGTGAGGGTTCGGGACAGCAACTCTATGGCTACACCTTC.

This clonotype was seen ten or more times. This sequence joins TRBV28 and TRBJ2-1; 16 bases fit TRBD2. V was clipped by 6 bases and J by 6 bases; unmatched bases: 8. This CDR3 is 17 amino acids long. CDR1 is MDHEN, CDR2 SYDVKM, per germline. DNA of the CDR3: TGTGCCAGCAGATCGGGACTAGCGGGAGGGCCGTTCAATGAGCAGTTCTTC. Protein product: CASRSGLAGGPFNEQFF.

The sample holds many counts of this clonotype. The J gene is TRBJ2-7, the V gene TRBV11-2, with 8 bases that match TRBD1. The CDR3 loop spans 14 amino acids. V lost 6 bases and J lost 4; bases outside the gene matches: 8. CDR1 and CDR2 from the germline V gene are SGHAT and FQNNGV. The CDR3 region is CASRVGQGRYEQYF. The CDR3 nucleotides read TGTGCCAGCAGGGTAGGACAGGGACGATACGAGCAGTACTTC. Filled out from reference TRBV11-2 and TRBJ2-7, the complete variable domain reads EAGVAQSPRYKIIEKRQSVAFWCNPISGHATLYWYQQILGQGPKLLIQFQNNGVVDDSQLPKDRFSAERLKGVDSTLKIQPAKLEDSAVYLCASRVGQGRYEQYFGPGTRLTVT.

This clonotype came up many times. The chain is built from TRBV7-6 and TRBJ2-7; 9 positions match TRBD1. There are 15 residues in the CDR3. V dropped 5 bases and J dropped 7; count of bases not matched to a gene: 12. The germline V gene encodes CDR1 SGHVS and CDR2 FNYEAQ. The chain's CDR3 is CASSLGQGRFGEQYF. The CDR3 bases are TGTGCCAGCAGCCTCGGACAGGGGAGGTTCGGGGAGCAGTACTTC.

The chain couples TRBV4-2 to TRBJ1-1, with a tentative D call TRBD1 (5 bases). Germline CDR1 is LGHNA and CDR2 is YNFKEQ. The CDR3 is made up of 15 amino acids. V was clipped by 2 bases and J by 5 bases, with 15 bases between them. This CDR3 is CASSQRDGGATEAFF. The CDR3 DNA follows: TGTGCCAGCAGCCAAAGGGACGGCGGGGCTACTGAAGCTTTCTTT.

This clonotype occurred many times. V usage is TRBV19 and J usage is TRBJ2-7; the D call may be TRBD1 or TRBD2 (5 bases each). The CDR3 covers 16 residues. Germline CDR1 LNHDA, CDR2 SQIVND (reference sequence). The ends were cut back, 9 bases at V and 1 base at J, with 22 bases in the middle. CDR3 DNA sequence: TGTGCCAGCACGCCCTCGGGACCGGTACCTTCCTACGAGCAGTACTTC. Amino acid sequence: CASTPSGPVPSYEQYF.

This clonotype was seen more than once but under ten times. V is TRBV6-1 and J is TRBJ1-5; TRBD1 matches 8 bases. The CDR3 contains 15 residues. Trimming at V came to 6 bases and at J to 4 bases, leaving 8 bases not matched to a gene. In germline, CDR1 is MNHNS, CDR2 SASEGT. The CDR3 nucleotides read TGTGCCAGCAGGCTGGACAGGGCGGCGAATCAGCCCCAGCATTTT. Translating gives CASRLDRAANQPQHF.

This clonotype was seen many times. J is TRBJ1-1 and V is TRBV20-1, with D possibly being TRBD1 (5 bases). The germline CDR1 and CDR2 sequences are DFQATT and SNEGSKA (reference sequence). Trimming cost V 0 bases and J 1 base, with 15 bases left between them. The CDR3 length is 16 residues. CDR3 region: CSARDYRAGGNTEAFF. CDR3 DNA sequence: TGCAGTGCTAGAGATTATAGGGCGGGGGGGAACACTGAAGCTTTCTTT.

The chain recombines TRBV5-1 with TRBJ1-2; no clear D. CDR1 is SGHRS and CDR2 is YFSETQ in the germline V gene. V gave up 2 bases and J gave up 0 bases, with 8 bases separating them. The CDR3 is 14 residues long. The CDR3 reads CASSLQQSNYGYTF. CDR3 nucleotides: TGCGCCAGCAGCTTACAACAATCTAACTATGGCTACACCTTC.

CDR3 sequence: CASSKPTGSGANVLTF. CDR3 nucleotide sequence: TGTGCCAGCAGTAAACCTACAGGGTCTGGGGCCAACGTCCTGACTTTC. V is TRBV28 and J is TRBJ2-6, with a possible D match to TRBD1 (6 bases). CDR1 is MDHEN, CDR2 SYDVKM, per germline. CDR3 size: 16 residues. With 5 bases removed from V and 1 base from J, the gap between germline ends came to 12 bases.

The chain couples TRBV28 to TRBJ2-7; D unclear. V gave up 2 bases and J gave up 3 bases, with 8 bases separating them. CDR1 and CDR2 (germline): MDHEN, SYDVKM. The CDR3 runs 13 residues. The CDR3, as DNA: TGTGCCAGCAGTTTACCCCCACGCTACGAGCAGTACTTC. This codes for CASSLPPRYEQYF.

V usage is TRBV6-1 and J usage is TRBJ1-6, with D unresolved. The CDR3 is made up of 15 amino acids. V dropped 6 bases and J dropped 6 bases, with 15 bases sitting between them. Germline V CDR1 and CDR2: MNHNS, SASEGT. In DNA, the CDR3 is TGTGCCAGCAGCCGAACGGGGTCGAGTAATTCACCCCTCCACTTT. Translating gives CASSRTGSSNSPLHF.

Ten or more counts support this clonotype. The chain uses TRBV18 and TRBJ1-1, with 8 nucleotides matching TRBD1. CDR3 length equals 16 residues. Trimming cost V 3 bases and J 1 base; bases outside gene matches: 7. Germline lookup yields CDR1 KGHSH and CDR2 LQKENI. The CDR3 DNA reads TGTGCCAGCTCACCCAGACAGGGGCAAGGGAACACTGAAGCTTTCTTT. Protein product: CASSPRQGQGNTEAFF.

Turning to this clonotype: An end of the junction differs from the germline gene, which may be a read error. The V and J genes are TRBV6-1 and TRBJ1-1; D gene ambiguous. The CDR3 spans 13 residues. Germline V gene data show CDR1 as MNHNS and CDR2 as SASEGT. CDR3 DNA: TGTGCCAGCAAGGTACACGGGGTGACTGAAGCTTCCTTT. Translation: CASKVHGVTEASF.

This clonotype was seen repeatedly, ten times or more. CDR3 sequence (DNA): TGTGCCAGCAGCCAAGGGGGCTCGAACACTGAAGCTTTCTTT. Amino acids: CASSQGGSNTEAFF. The chain recombines TRBV13 with TRBJ1-1; 7 bases agree with TRBD1. Germline V gene sequence: CDR1 PRHDT, CDR2 FYEKMQ (reference sequence). The CDR3 has 14 residues. J was trimmed by 1 base and V by 5 bases; bases with no gene match: 4.

This clonotype was found many times. The J gene is TRBJ2-7, the V gene TRBV28, with 10 positions matching TRBD2. Germline-derived CDR1 and CDR2 are MDHEN and SYDVKM. Unmatched junction bases numbered 15, after V lost 3 bases and J lost 7 bases. The CDR3 covers 17 residues. CDR3 bases: TGTGCCAGCAGTTTCCCCCCCTGGAGCGGGAGGGCAAGGGAGCAGTACTTC. Its translation: CASSFPPWSGRAREQYF.

This clonotype was seen repeatedly, ten times or more. The V and J genes are TRBV12-3 or TRBV12-4 and TRBJ2-2, with TRBD1 as a possible D gene (6 bases). Trimming left V 6 bases short and J 6 bases short, with 14 bases between. The CDR3 spans 14 residues. CDR3 nucleotides: TGTGCCAGCAGACCCTTGACAGGAGCCGGGGAGCTGTTTTTT. Translated, it gives CASRPLTGAGELFF.

At least ten counts were recorded for this clonotype. A read error is likely, as this CDR3 ends without the conserved phenylalanine or tryptophan. The chain carries TRBV6-1 and TRBJ1-2; a possible D gene is TRBD1 (6 bases). CDR3 length: 15 amino acids. Germline V lookup: CDR1 MNHNS, CDR2 SASEGT. The V gene lost 7 bases and the J gene lost 7 bases, with 22 bases spanning the gap. CDR3 nucleotides: TGTGCCAGCATTCGGAAAGCGGGGGGCGAACTTGGCTACACCCTC. Protein sequence: CASIRKAGGELGYTL.

Many counts were recorded for this clonotype. V gene TRBV28 combines with J gene TRBJ1-2; D unresolved. The CDR3 sequence is 12 residues long. With 3 bases removed from V and 8 bases from J, the gap between germline ends came to 10 bases. CDR1 is MDHEN, CDR2 SYDVKM, per germline. The CDR3, as DNA: TGTGCCAGCAGTTTCAGGTGGCAGGGCTACACCTTC. This sequence encodes CASSFRWQGYTF.

This clonotype came up many times. This chain joins TRBV15 and TRBJ2-7; the D gene could be TRBD1 or TRBD2 (6 bases each). This CDR3 is 15 amino acids long. Trimming took 3 bases from V and 0 from J, leaving 12 bases between them. Germline CDR1 is LNHNV and CDR2 is YYDKDF (reference sequence). CDR3 region: CATSRTRGSSYEQYF. The CDR3 coding sequence is TGTGCCACCAGCAGGACTAGGGGGAGCTCCTACGAGCAGTACTTC.

This clonotype has a count of ten or more. The J gene is TRBJ2-5, the V gene TRBV7-8; the D is unclear. The germline V gene has CDR1 SGHVS and CDR2 FQNEAQ. Trimming cost V 2 bases and J 4 bases, with 17 bases left between them. The CDR3 spans 16 residues. CDR3 sequence (DNA): TGTGCCAGCAGCTTACTGAGGCCCCCTCGAGGAGAGACCCAGTACTTC. Residues: CASSLLRPPRGETQYF.